Each of the 13 T cell receptor beta chains below was sequenced from the same sample in a study of graft-versus-host responses after intestinal transplantation. Data came from immunoSEQ multiplex PCR; TCRdb stores just in-frame clones and leaves some out. The sample includes 35,000 to 45,000 clones, roughly 93% of them seen just once. The sequencing used PBMCs, collected roughly 110 weeks after intestinal transplantation. The source of these receptors is a human patient who received an intestinal transplant, so some T cells may come from the graft donor.

The V call is TRBV5-1, the J call TRBJ1-5, with unresolved D. The CDR3 spans 15 residues. Germline V gene lookup returns CDR1 SGHRS and CDR2 YFSETQ. V was pared by 0 bases and J by 1 base, with 8 bases between. Here the CDR3 DNA reads TGCGCCAGCAGCTTGGGAGTTGAAAGCAATCAGCCCCAGCATTTT. This sequence encodes CASSLGVESNQPQHF.

The chain combines TRBV6-6 with TRBJ2-5, with D unclear. The V and J ends lost 5 bases and 6 bases respectively, with 22 bases between them. CDR1 is MNHNY and CDR2 is SVGAGI in the germline V gene (reference sequence). The CDR3 length is 16 residues. CDR3 sequence (DNA): TGTGCCAGCAGTCCCCCCTCCGGGCTACAAAGGAAGACCCAGTACTTC. The encoded protein is CASSPPSGLQRKTQYF.

This chain uses TRBV6-5 with TRBJ1-6, with D perhaps matching TRBD1 (6 bases). Trimming removed 6 bases from V and 11 bases from J, with 17 bases in between. In germline, CDR1 is MNHEY, CDR2 SVGAGI. This CDR3 spans 14 amino acids. In DNA form, the CDR3 reads TGTGCCAGCAGACTGGGGGCGACCGGGGCACCCCTCCACTTT. Residues: CASRLGATGAPLHF.

This clone has only a few counts. The chain couples TRBV11-2 to TRBJ1-6; no definite D call. Germline lookup yields CDR1 SGHAT and CDR2 FQNNGV. V was clipped by 5 bases and J by 8 bases, with 13 bases between them. The CDR3 runs to 14 residues. CDR3 amino acids: CASSPTVSDSPLHF. The CDR3 DNA sequence: TGTGCCAGCAGCCCCACAGTGTCCGATTCACCCCTCCACTTT.

This chain connects TRBV2 to TRBJ2-1; 8 positions agree with TRBD1. The CDR3 sequence is 13 residues long. Unmatched junction bases numbered 8, after V lost 6 bases and J lost 10 bases. Germline V gene data show CDR1 as SNHLY and CDR2 as FYNNEI. The CDR3 DNA reads as TGTGCCAGCAGACAGGGGGTATCTGGAGAGCAGTTCTTC. Protein product: CASRQGVSGEQFF.

This clone rates as medium-sized (0.01 to 0.1%). This chain's CDR3 is CASSDRPGYGYTF. The CDR3 DNA sequence: TGTGCCAGCAGCGACAGGCCAGGTTATGGCTACACCTTC. The chain has TRBV2 and TRBJ1-2, with a weak D call TRBD1 (6 bases). The CDR3 is made up of 13 amino acids. From germline, CDR1 is SNHLY and CDR2 FYNNEI. Trimming took off 6 bases at V and 5 bases at J, with 13 bases between the two ends.

For this clone: One end of the junction fails to match germline, which may point to a read error. J is TRBJ2-7 and V is TRBV6-6, with 9 bases fitting TRBD1. Germline assignment: CDR1 MNHNY and CDR2 SVGAGI (reference sequence). This CDR3 has 13 amino acids. In nucleotides, the CDR3 is TGTGCCAGCAGTTACGGGCCGGGACAGGGTCTTAGTTTC. It codes for CASSYGPGQGLSF.

V and J are TRBV6-5 and TRBJ1-5; 7 bases line up with TRBD1. After removal of 2 bases from V and 7 bases from J, the junction contained 5 bases not matched to a gene. Looked up from germline, CDR1 is MNHEY and CDR2 is SVGAGI. This CDR3 has 14 amino acids. CDR3 protein: CASSYTGVGQPQHF. CDR3 bases: TGTGCCAGCAGTTACACAGGGGTGGGACAGCCCCAGCATTTT.

This clone came up a few times. The CDR3 loop is CASSLVGGDTDTQYF. CDR3 bases: TGTGCCAGCAGTTTAGTGGGGGGCGACACAGATACGCAGTATTTT. This rearrangement joins TRBV28 to TRBJ2-3; D could derive from TRBD1 or TRBD2 (6 bases each). From germline, CDR1 is MDHEN and CDR2 SYDVKM. With 2 bases removed from V and 2 bases from J, the gap between germline ends came to 11 bases. The CDR3 runs to 15 residues.

J is TRBJ1-1 and V is TRBV7-3; D not certain. The V end was cut by 5 bases, the J end by 1 base, with 8 bases between. Germline CDR1 SGHTA, CDR2 FQGTGA. The CDR3 runs 13 residues. The DNA for the CDR3 is TGTGCCAGCAGCAAACAGCGGAACACTGAAGCTTTCTTT. Translation gives CASSKQRNTEAFF.

J is TRBJ2-3 and V is TRBV6-1; D remains ambiguous. This CDR3 region has 14 residues. Germline V gene sequence: CDR1 MNHNS, CDR2 SASEGT. V was trimmed by 0 bases and J by 2 bases, leaving 6 bases between them. The CDR3 nucleotides are TGTGCCAGCAGTGAAGCTCCAGCCACAGATACGCAGTATTTT. Protein sequence: CASSEAPATDTQYF.

The rearrangement joins TRBV19 to TRBJ2-1; 8 bases match TRBD2. Germline CDR1 and CDR2: LNHDA and SQIVND (reference sequence). This CDR3 spans 14 amino acids. The junction had 8 bases not matched to a gene; V was cut back by 3 bases and J by 10 bases. The CDR3 is CASSMRGRTSEQFF. The DNA of the CDR3 is TGTGCCAGTAGTATGCGGGGAAGGACTAGCGAGCAGTTCTTC.

This chain links TRBV7-6 with TRBJ2-7; 10 bases map to TRBD2. The junction had 5 bases not matched to a gene; V was cut back by 8 bases and J by 1 base. CDR1 is SGHVS, CDR2 FNYEAQ, per germline. The CDR3 totals 14 residues. CDR3 protein: CASSSTSGSYEQYF. The CDR3, as DNA: TGTGCCAGCTCCTCGACTAGCGGGTCCTACGAGCAGTACTTC.